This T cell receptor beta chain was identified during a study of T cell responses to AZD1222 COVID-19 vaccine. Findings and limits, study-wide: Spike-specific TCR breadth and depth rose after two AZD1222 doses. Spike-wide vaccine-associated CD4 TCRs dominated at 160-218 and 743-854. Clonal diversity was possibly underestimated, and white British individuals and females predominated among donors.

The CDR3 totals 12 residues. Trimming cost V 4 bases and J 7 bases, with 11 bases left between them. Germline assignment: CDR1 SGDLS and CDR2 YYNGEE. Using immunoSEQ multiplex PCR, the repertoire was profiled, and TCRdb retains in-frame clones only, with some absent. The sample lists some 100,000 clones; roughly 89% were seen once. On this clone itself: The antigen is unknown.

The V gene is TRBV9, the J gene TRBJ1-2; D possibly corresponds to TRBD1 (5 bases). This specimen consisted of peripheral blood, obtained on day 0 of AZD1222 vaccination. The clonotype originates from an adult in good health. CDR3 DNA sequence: TGTGCCAGCAGCAGCAGGGTTGGTGGCTACACCTTC. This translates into CASSSRVGGYTF.